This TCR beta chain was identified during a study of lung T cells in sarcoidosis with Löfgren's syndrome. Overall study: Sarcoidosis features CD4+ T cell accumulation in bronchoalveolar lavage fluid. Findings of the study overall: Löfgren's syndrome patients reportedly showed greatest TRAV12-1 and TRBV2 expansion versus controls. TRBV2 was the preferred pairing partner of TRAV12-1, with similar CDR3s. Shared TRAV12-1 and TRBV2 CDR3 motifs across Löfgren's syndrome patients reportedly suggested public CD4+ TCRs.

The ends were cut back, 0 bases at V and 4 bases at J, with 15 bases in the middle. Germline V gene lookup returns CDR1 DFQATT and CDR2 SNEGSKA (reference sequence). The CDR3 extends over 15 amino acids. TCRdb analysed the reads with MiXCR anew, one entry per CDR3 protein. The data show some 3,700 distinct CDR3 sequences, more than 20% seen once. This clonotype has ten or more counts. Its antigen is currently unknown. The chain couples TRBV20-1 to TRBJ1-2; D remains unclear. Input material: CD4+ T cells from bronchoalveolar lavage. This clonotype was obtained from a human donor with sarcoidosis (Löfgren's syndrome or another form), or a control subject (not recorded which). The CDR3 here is CSARDRGRTTYGYTF. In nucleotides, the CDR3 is TGCAGTGCTAGAGACCGCGGACGCACGACCTATGGCTACACCTTC.